This entry lists 12 T cell receptor beta chains sequenced from one sample in a study of T cell responses to AZD1222 COVID-19 vaccine. This table comes from immunoSEQ multiplex PCR, and its TCRdb copy is limited to in-frame clones, with some not included. The table has 40,000 to 60,000 clones, around 85% seen once; the top ten hold 6% to 7%. Sequencing was performed on peripheral blood, taken 28 days after the second AZD1222 dose. Source of these receptors: an adult who received the AZD1222 COVID-19 vaccine.

The V call is TRBV29-1, the J call TRBJ2-1; 9 bases match TRBD2. With V trimmed by 2 bases and J by 4 bases, 12 bases remained unmatched. The CDR3 totals 17 residues. Germline CDR1 SQVTM, CDR2 ANQGSEA. CDR3 region: CSVEKGAGGPVYNEQFF. CDR3 coding DNA: TGCAGCGTTGAAAAAGGGGCGGGAGGGCCGGTTTACAATGAGCAGTTCTTC.

The rearrangement uses TRBV5-6 and TRBJ1-6, with TRBD1 identical over 8 bases. The CDR3 is 14 amino acids. V trimming: 6 bases; J trimming: 4 bases; junction bases outside the gene matches: 3. Germline CDR1 is SGHDT and CDR2 is YYEEEE. The CDR3 nucleotides are TGTGCCAGCATGGACAGGGCGTATAATTCACCCCTCCACTTT. Encoded protein: CASMDRAYNSPLHF.

V and J are TRBV7-9 and TRBJ2-1; TRBD2 aligns across 9 bases. Germline values: CDR1 SEHNR, CDR2 FQNEAQ (reference sequence). J lost 8 bases, V lost 0 bases, and 5 bases had no gene match. This CDR3 region has 15 residues. This chain's CDR3 is CASSLASSGVDEQFF. In DNA form, the CDR3 reads TGTGCCAGCAGCTTAGCTTCTAGCGGGGTAGATGAGCAGTTCTTC.

The CDR3 loop reads CASSIGDWNRYEQYF. CDR3 bases: TGTGCCAGTAGTATCGGGGACTGGAACAGATACGAGCAGTACTTC. The genes are TRBV19 and TRBJ2-7, with D perhaps TRBD2 (6 bases). Germline CDR1 is LNHDA and CDR2 is SQIVND (reference sequence). V lost 3 bases, J lost 4 bases, and 16 bases lay in between. The CDR3 is 15 amino acids.

The rearrangement joins TRBV9 to TRBJ2-7, with D hard to call. Germline lookup yields CDR1 SGDLS and CDR2 YYNGEE. The CDR3 runs 14 residues. The germline V and J ends were trimmed by 7 bases and 0 bases, with 14 bases remaining between them. DNA for the CDR3: TGTGCCAGCTCGGTTACTCCGACCTCCTACGAGCAGTACTTC. Protein sequence: CASSVTPTSYEQYF.

The chain carries TRBV5-8 and TRBJ2-5; D may be TRBD1 or TRBD2 (6 bases each). V shed 4 bases and J shed 5 bases, with 18 bases lying between them. Germline CDR1 reads SGHTS; CDR2 reads YDEGEE. This CDR3 comprises 15 residues. In nucleotides, the CDR3 is TGTGCCAGCAGCCGTTCCGGGGGCGAGAGGGAGACCCAGTACTTC. Translated: CASSRSGGERETQYF.

This clone was picked up one time. The CDR3 loop reads CASSWGTGRSYNSPLHF. In DNA, the CDR3 is TGTGCCAGTAGTTGGGGGACAGGCCGCAGCTATAATTCACCCCTCCACTTT. The genes are TRBV19 and TRBJ1-6, with 8 bases lining up with TRBD1. The germline gives CDR1 LNHDA, CDR2 SQIVND (reference sequence). The CDR3 has 17 amino acids. With V trimmed by 5 bases and J by 3 bases, 9 bases remained unmatched.

This clone was counted between two and nine times. In DNA, the CDR3 is TGTGCCAGCTCACCACCGGGACAGGGGACCTCCTACGAGCAGTACTTC. Its protein is CASSPPGQGTSYEQYF. The V and J genes are TRBV18 and TRBJ2-7; 10 positions match TRBD1. This CDR3 spans 16 amino acids. V dropped 0 bases and J dropped 0; count of bases not matched to a gene: 2. Germline CDR1 reads KGHSH; CDR2 reads LQKENI.

CDR3: CASSFPDLNTEAFF. DNA for the CDR3: TGCGCCAGCAGCTTTCCGGATCTTAACACTGAAGCTTTCTTT. The V gene is TRBV5-1, the J gene TRBJ1-1; D gene ambiguous. The CDR3 consists of 14 residues. From germline, CDR1 is SGHRS and CDR2 YFSETQ. Trimming took 2 bases from V and 2 from J, leaving 10 bases between them.

The rearrangement joins TRBV10-2 to TRBJ1-5, with TRBD1 matching over 7 bases. V shed 4 bases and J 4 bases; nucleotides not matched to a gene: 1. Germline CDR1 and CDR2: WSHSY and SAAADI. The CDR3 sequence is 13 residues long. For the CDR3, the DNA is TGCGCCAGCAGTGGGACAGGAAATCAGCCCCAGCATTTT. Translated, it gives CASSGTGNQPQHF.

The rearrangement joins TRBV7-8 to TRBJ2-3; D may correspond to TRBD1 or TRBD2 (5 bases each). V lost 8 bases and J 6 bases, leaving 9 bases between the germline ends. This CDR3 spans 11 amino acids. The germline V gene has CDR1 SGHVS and CDR2 FQNEAQ. In DNA, the CDR3 is TGTGCCAGCTCATGGGGGGATACGCAGTATTTT. It is translated as CASSWGDTQYF.

The CDR3 reads CASSPPGPRAGELFF. DNA of the CDR3: TGTGCCAGCTCACCACCGGGACCCAGGGCCGGGGAGCTGTTTTTT. The rearrangement joins TRBV18 to TRBJ2-2; D is perhaps TRBD1 or TRBD2 (5 bases each). V gave up 0 bases and J gave up 6 bases, with 11 bases separating them. The CDR3 has 15 amino acids. The V gene's germline CDR1 is KGHSH and CDR2 LQKENI.